The next 9 T cell receptor beta chains were all read from a single sample in a study of radiotherapy plus CTLA-4 blockade in lung cancer. Method: immunoSEQ multiplex PCR; TCRdb's copy keeps in-frame clones and lacks some. Altogether 50,000 to 70,000 clones are present, about 80% being singletons, with the ten largest covering 5% to 6.5%. Sequenced material: peripheral blood, taken from a patient treated with radiotherapy plus ipilimumab. The receptors here all came from a human donor with non-small cell lung cancer whose response to radiotherapy plus ipilimumab could not be evaluated.

The gene calls are TRBV7-9 and TRBJ1-2; a possible D gene is TRBD1 (6 bases). The V end lost 1 base, the J end lost 3 bases, and 6 bases lay between the germline ends. CDR1 SEHNR and CDR2 FQNEAQ come from the germline V gene (reference sequence). This CDR3 contains 13 residues. CDR3 sequence reads: CASSLDRDYGYTF. In DNA, the CDR3 is TGTGCCAGCAGCTTAGACAGGGACTATGGCTACACCTTC.

The chain couples TRBV6-1 to TRBJ2-4, with no clear D. The ends were cut back, 4 bases at V and 7 bases at J, with 11 bases in the middle. Germline CDR1 is MNHNS and CDR2 is SASEGT. The CDR3 has 13 amino acids. CDR3 sequence reads: CASSGPMRNIQYF. In DNA, the CDR3 is TGTGCCAGCAGTGGGCCAATGAGGAACATTCAGTACTTC.

As concerns this clone: One junction end disagrees with the germline gene, perhaps due to a read error. The chain is built from TRBV6-9 and TRBJ2-5, with D possibly being TRBD2 (6 bases). Germline V lookup: CDR1 MNHGY, CDR2 SVAAGI. CDR3 length equals 9 residues. Written as DNA, the CDR3 is TGTGCCACCCCGGAGGGTAGCAACTTC. Translated, it gives CATPEGSNF.

This clone was observed a handful of times. The chain carries TRBV7-9 and TRBJ1-1; a weak D match, TRBD1 (6 bases). CDR1 is SEHNR and CDR2 is FQNEAQ in the germline V gene (reference sequence). The CDR3 extends over 16 amino acids. V was clipped by 0 bases and J by 1 base, with 12 bases between them. CDR3 region: CASSLAEGGKNTEAFF. The CDR3 coding sequence is TGTGCCAGCAGCTTAGCTGAGGGGGGGAAGAACACTGAAGCTTTCTTT.

The chain links TRBV7-2 to TRBJ1-6; D is possibly TRBD1 (5 bases). This CDR3 contains 15 residues. CDR1 SGHTA and CDR2 FQGNSA come from the germline V gene. V dropped 5 bases and J dropped 9 bases, with 17 bases sitting between them. The DNA of the CDR3 is TGTGCCAGCAGCCCACCAGGGCTTAACTCTTCACCCCTCCACTTT. Amino acid sequence: CASSPPGLNSSPLHF. The full variable domain, in which reference TRBV7-2 and TRBJ1-6 provide the parts outside the CDR3, is GAGVSQSPSNKVTEKGKDVELRCDPISGHTALYWYRQSLGQGLEFLIYFQGNSAPDKSGLPSDRFSAERTGGSVSTLTIQRTQQEDSAVYLCASSPPGLNSSPLHFGNGTRLTVT.

This clone was seen a handful of times. The chain recombines TRBV2 with TRBJ2-2, with 8 positions matching TRBD2. V lost 6 bases and J lost 1; bases outside the gene matches: 10. In germline, CDR1 is SNHLY, CDR2 FYNNEI. This CDR3 has 17 amino acids. In nucleotides, the CDR3 is TGTGCCAGCAGATGGACGGCGGGAGGCCTGAACACCGGGGAGCTGTTTTTT. This codes for CASRWTAGGLNTGELFF.

The chain carries TRBV7-6 and TRBJ2-1; 11 bases are a match to TRBD2. This CDR3 is 17 amino acids long. After removal of 5 bases from V and 4 bases from J, the junction contained 10 bases not matched to a gene. Per the germline V gene, CDR1 is SGHVS and CDR2 is FNYEAQ. This CDR3 reads CASSPLLAGGSYNEQFF. Here the CDR3 DNA reads TGTGCCAGCAGCCCCCTCCTAGCGGGAGGTTCTTACAATGAGCAGTTCTTC. The complete variable domain, with remaining parts taken from reference TRBV7-6 and TRBJ2-1, reads GAGVSQSPRYKVTKRGQDVALRCDPISGHVSLYWYRQALGQGPEFLTYFNYEAQQDKSGLPNDRFSAERPEGSISTLTIQRTEQRDSAMYRCASSPLLAGGSYNEQFFGPGTRLTVL.

This chain connects TRBV7-2 to TRBJ2-2, with TRBD1 identical over 7 bases. The V gene end was trimmed by 4 bases and the J gene end by 1 base; junction bases not matched to a gene: 6. This CDR3 has 16 amino acids. Germline CDR1 is SGHTA and CDR2 is FQGNSA. The CDR3 DNA is TGTGCCAGCAGCTCCACAGGGGTGAGGAACACCGGGGAGCTGTTTTTT. Translating it yields CASSSTGVRNTGELFF.

The chain links TRBV5-5 to TRBJ1-4; TRBD1 agrees at 7 bases. This CDR3 is built from 14 residues. The germline CDR1 and CDR2 sequences are SGHKS and YYEKEE (reference sequence). The junction had 1 base not matched to a gene; V was cut back by 0 bases and J by 5 bases. The CDR3 DNA is TGTGCCAGCAGCTTGGCGGGACAGAATGAAAAACTGTTTTTT. Its translation: CASSLAGQNEKLFF.